This passage covers 28 T cell receptor beta chains from one sample sequenced in a study of CD8 T cells in Susac syndrome (dated by TCRdb to the late 2010s). The protocol used for the library was the immunoSEQ multiplex PCR assay. RNA was extracted with the RNeasy kit and roughly 0.5 to 1 ug was reverse transcribed using random hexamers. Through fastp at Q25 and MiXCR, TCRdb rebuilt clones from the public reads, retaining in-frame beta chains. Entries that share a CDR3 protein sequence are merged under the most common genes and DNA. The sample records about 440,000 distinct CDR3 sequences, more than 80% of which are singletons. Together, the top ten hold roughly 0.1% of the sample. The material sequenced was CD8+ T cells from PBMCs. These receptors were collected from a human donor with multiple sclerosis.

The chain couples TRBV19 to TRBJ2-5; 11 positions match TRBD2. Losses at the gene ends were 8 bases for V and 5 bases for J; bases not matched to a gene: 7. CDR3 length: 14 amino acids. CDR1 and CDR2 (germline): LNHDA, SQIVND (reference sequence). CDR3 in amino acids: CASGLAGGAETQYF. The CDR3 coding sequence is TGTGCCAGTGGGCTAGCGGGAGGAGCGGAGACCCAGTACTTC.

In its sample, this clonotype was seen a few times. The rearrangement links TRBV2 to TRBJ2-7, with D perhaps matching TRBD2 (6 bases). Trimming left V 5 bases short and J 0 bases short, with 17 bases between. The CDR3 consists of 16 residues. CDR1 is SNHLY and CDR2 is FYNNEI in the germline V gene. CDR3 nucleotides: TGTGCCAGCAGTTCCACTGGGACTCTAAGCTCCTACGAGCAGTACTTC. The encoded protein is CASSSTGTLSSYEQYF.

The gene calls are TRBV29-1 and TRBJ2-7, with TRBD2 matching over 8 bases. The CDR3 has 15 amino acids. Germline V gene lookup returns CDR1 SQVTM and CDR2 ANQGSEA. V lost 6 bases to trimming and J lost 6 bases; unmatched junction nucleotides: 16. DNA for the CDR3: TGCAGCGTCCCCGCCCGGGGGGGAGCGGGAAGCGAGCAGTACTTC. Translation: CSVPARGGAGSEQYF.

This chain links TRBV20-1 with TRBJ2-6; D not resolved. This CDR3 has 15 amino acids. CDR1 is DFQATT, CDR2 SNEGSKA, per germline (reference sequence). V was pared by 2 bases and J by 3 bases, with 11 bases between. The CDR3 coding sequence is TGCAGTGCTAGAAACCCATCGGGTGGGGCCAACGTCCTGACTTTC. Amino acid sequence: CSARNPSGGANVLTF.

The chain carries TRBV11-2 and TRBJ2-1; a weak D match, TRBD1 (6 bases). The CDR3 is 20 residues long. The V gene's germline CDR1 is SGHAT and CDR2 FQNNGV. Trimming pared 2 bases from V and 4 bases from J, leaving 27 bases between. CDR3 sequence (DNA): TGTGCCAGCAGCTTATGGGCACTAGACGCCGCATTAAGGGGGTACAATGAGCAGTTCTTC. It yields the protein CASSLWALDAALRGYNEQFF.

This chain connects TRBV20-1 to TRBJ1-2; weak D call: TRBD1 (6 bases). Germline V lookup: CDR1 DFQATT, CDR2 SNEGSKA (reference sequence). V was cut by 7 bases and J by 2 bases, with 20 bases left in between. There are 15 residues in the CDR3. The CDR3 spells CSVRGGAGLNYGYTF. CDR3 nucleotide sequence: TGCAGTGTCAGAGGGGGGGCCGGCCTGAACTATGGCTACACCTTC.

The chain has TRBV5-8 and TRBJ1-2; D uncertain. The CDR3 totals 15 residues. Germline assignment: CDR1 SGHTS and CDR2 YDEGEE. The V end was cut by 5 bases, the J end by 3 bases, with 17 bases between. This CDR3 reads CASRNDRLEYYGYTF. The CDR3 DNA reads TGTGCCAGCAGAAATGACCGCCTGGAGTACTATGGCTACACCTTC. Full variable domain (missing parts from reference TRBV5-8 and TRBJ1-2): EAGVTQSPTHLIKTRGQQATLRCSPISGHTSVYWYQQALGLGLQFLLWYDEGEERNRGNFPPRFSGRQFPNYSSELNVNALELEDSALYLCASRNDRLEYYGYTFGSGTRLTVV.

The V call is TRBV7-2, the J call TRBJ1-1, with a tentative D call TRBD1 (6 bases). V shed 0 bases and J shed 1 base, with 6 bases lying between them. CDR1 SGHTA and CDR2 FQGNSA come from the germline V gene. The CDR3 runs 14 residues. The CDR3 region has the DNA TGTGCCAGCAGCTTAGCGGACAGGAACACTGAAGCTTTCTTT. Translated, it gives CASSLADRNTEAFF.

The chain employs TRBV24-1 and TRBJ2-3, with 13 bases identical to TRBD2. V gave up 3 bases and J gave up 0 bases; unmatched junction bases: 5. Germline V gene sequence: CDR1 KGHDR, CDR2 SFDVKD. This CDR3 is 18 amino acids long. The CDR3 sequence is CATSDLGLAGESTDTQYF. CDR3 nucleotides: TGTGCCACCAGTGATCTAGGACTAGCGGGAGAGAGCACAGATACGCAGTATTTT.

This clonotype came up once. The chain is built from TRBV5-1 and TRBJ1-3; the D is unclear. This CDR3 is 15 amino acids long. Germline values: CDR1 SGHRS, CDR2 YFSETQ. Trimming stripped 0 bases from V and 3 bases from J, with 10 bases between. The CDR3 nucleotides read TGCGCCAGCAGCTTGGCGGCAGCCCGTGGAAACACCATATATTTT. Protein sequence: CASSLAAARGNTIYF.

The V call is TRBV27, the J call TRBJ2-4; 8 nucleotides agree with TRBD1. The length of the CDR3 is 14 residues. The junction had 6 bases not matched to a gene; V was cut back by 2 bases and J by 9 bases. CDR1 is MNHEY and CDR2 is SMNVEV in the germline V gene (reference sequence). CDR3 sequence reads: CASSLMTGEPIQYF. The CDR3 coding sequence is TGTGCCAGCAGTTTAATGACAGGGGAGCCCATTCAGTACTTC.

As regards this clonotype: At one end, the junction sequence differs from germline, possibly due to a read error. The chain uses TRBV27 and TRBJ2-7, with a weak D call TRBD2 (7 bases). The CDR3 runs to 18 residues. CDR1 and CDR2 (germline): MNHEY, SMNVEV (reference sequence). The CDR3 DNA reads as TGTACCAGCAGTTTCCGGGGGCTGAGGCGGGAGTGGACTTTCGAGCAGTACTTC. Translation: CTSSFRGLRREWTFEQYF.

The rearrangement uses TRBV6-1 and TRBJ2-1; D may be TRBD1 or TRBD2 (5 bases each). Germline lookup yields CDR1 MNHNS and CDR2 SASEGT. The germline V and J ends were trimmed by 1 base and 9 bases, with 16 bases remaining between them. The CDR3 extends over 15 amino acids. The CDR3 nucleotides read TGTGCCAGCAGTGAAGTAGGGGCCCTCCGGGGTGAGCAGTTCTTC. Its translation: CASSEVGALRGEQFF.

This sequence joins TRBV30 and TRBJ1-1, with D uncertain. V was shortened by 2 bases and J by 6 bases, with 13 bases between the two germline ends. The CDR3 totals 13 residues. Germline lookup yields CDR1 GTSNPN and CDR2 SVGIG (reference sequence). CDR3: CAWSPTGNPEAFF. The CDR3 nucleotides read TGTGCCTGGAGTCCTACGGGCAACCCTGAAGCTTTCTTT.

Only a few counts were recorded for this clonotype. The chain employs TRBV5-6 and TRBJ2-7, with D possibly TRBD1 on 5 matching bases. The V gene's germline CDR1 is SGHDT and CDR2 YYEEEE. This CDR3 is built from 20 residues. Trimming left V 4 bases short and J 2 bases short, with 31 bases between. DNA of the CDR3: TGTGCCAGCAGCCCGGCCGTGTTAGCAGGGTACCCGATTCCAGCCTACGAGCAGTACTTC. This gives the protein CASSPAVLAGYPIPAYEQYF.

The rearrangement links TRBV11-2 to TRBJ1-2, with D maybe TRBD1 (5 bases). This CDR3 spans 14 amino acids. V was shortened by 6 bases and J by 7 bases, with 18 bases between the two germline ends. Germline CDR1 reads SGHAT; CDR2 reads FQNNGV. The CDR3 region is CASSDTGTFFGYTF. As DNA, the CDR3 is TGTGCCAGCAGTGATACCGGGACCTTCTTTGGCTACACCTTC. Full variable domain (outside the CDR3, taken from reference TRBV11-2 and TRBJ1-2): EAGVAQSPRYKIIEKRQSVAFWCNPISGHATLYWYQQILGQGPKLLIQFQNNGVVDDSQLPKDRFSAERLKGVDSTLKIQPAKLEDSAVYLCASSDTGTFFGYTFGSGTRLTVV.

V is TRBV20-1 and J is TRBJ2-7; 11 nucleotides agree with TRBD2. The V and J ends lost 0 bases and 4 bases, in that order; junction bases with no gene match: 17. This CDR3 is built from 19 residues. Germline-derived CDR1 and CDR2 are DFQATT and SNEGSKA (reference sequence). The CDR3 DNA follows: TGCAGTGCTAGAGATCATGCACTAGCGGGAGTCAACTTTGAGTACGAGCAGTACTTC. The encoded protein is CSARDHALAGVNFEYEQYF.

J is TRBJ2-2 and V is TRBV4-1, with D maybe TRBD2 (7 bases). This CDR3 has 13 amino acids. The V end was cut by 6 bases, the J end by 6 bases, with 11 bases between. Per germline, CDR1 MGHRA and CDR2 YSYEKL. The CDR3 spells CASRRGGAGELFF. In nucleotides, the CDR3 is TGCGCCAGCAGAAGAGGGGGGGCCGGGGAGCTGTTTTTT.

The chain carries TRBV20-1 and TRBJ2-2, with no clear D. The ends were cut back, 0 bases at V and 7 bases at J, with 12 bases in the middle. The CDR3 consists of 14 residues. Germline CDR1 DFQATT, CDR2 SNEGSKA (reference sequence). The CDR3 DNA reads TGCAGTGCTAGAGATTCCCCTCTTGACGGGGAGCTGTTTTTT. Residues: CSARDSPLDGELFF.

This chain uses TRBV29-1 with TRBJ2-7, with 11 bases matching TRBD1. CDR3 size: 11 residues. The germline V gene has CDR1 SQVTM and CDR2 ANQGSEA. V dropped 7 bases and J dropped 6; count of bases not matched to a gene: 2. The CDR3: CSAGQGVEQYF. The DNA of the CDR3 is TGCAGCGCGGGACAGGGGGTCGAGCAGTACTTC.

Concerning this clonotype: An end of the junction does not agree with germline; a read error may underlie this. The V and J genes are TRBV5-1 and TRBJ2-3; possibly TRBD2 for D (5 bases). Germline CDR1 and CDR2: SGHRS and YFSETQ. The CDR3 has 16 residues. CDR3 in amino acids: CASSLDGPGFTDTQYF. CDR3 nucleotides: TGCGCCAGTAGCTTGGACGGGCCGGGATTCACAGATACGCAGTATTTT.

This clonotype has only one observation. V usage is TRBV5-1 and J usage is TRBJ1-1, with TRBD1 as a possible D gene (5 bases). Between the trimmed V and J ends, which lost 2 bases and 4 bases, there was a span of 12 bases. CDR1 and CDR2 (germline): SGHRS, YFSETQ. There are 14 residues in the CDR3. The CDR3 here is CASSFGGGATEAFF. The CDR3 DNA reads as TGCGCCAGCAGCTTCGGGGGAGGGGCCACTGAAGCTTTCTTT. Supplemented by reference TRBV5-1 and TRBJ1-1, the full variable domain reads KAGVTQTPRYLIKTRGQQVTLSCSPISGHRSVSWYQQTPGQGLQFLFEYFSETQRNKGNFPGRFSGRQFSNSRSEMNVSTLELGDSALYLCASSFGGGATEAFFGQGTRLTVV.

CDR3 in DNA: TGTGCCAGCAGCTCACAGCGGGAGGGTCGAGAGACCCAGTACTTC. It translates to CASSSQREGRETQYF. The J gene is TRBJ2-5, the V gene TRBV7-9, with TRBD2 matching 10 bases. Per the germline V gene, CDR1 is SEHNR and CDR2 is FQNEAQ (reference sequence). The ends lost 4 bases at V and 4 bases at J; junction bases unmatched: 6. The CDR3 has 15 amino acids.

This clonotype was detected ten times or more. V gene TRBV5-4 combines with J gene TRBJ1-1; D is unresolved. CDR1 and CDR2 from the germline V gene are SGHNT and YYREEE (reference sequence). The length of the CDR3 is 12 residues. The ends were cut back, 1 base at V and 0 bases at J, with 1 base in the middle. The CDR3 DNA sequence: TGTGCCAGCAGCTTGATGAACACTGAAGCTTTCTTT. Encoded protein: CASSLMNTEAFF.

The chain uses TRBV27 and TRBJ2-1; D uncertain. In germline, CDR1 is MNHEY, CDR2 SMNVEV (reference sequence). The CDR3 covers 14 residues. Trimming left V 8 bases short and J 0 bases short, with 11 bases between. The CDR3, as DNA: TGTGCCAGCGGGTCAGGCCTCTCCTACAATGAGCAGTTCTTC. This gives the protein CASGSGLSYNEQFF.

The rearrangement joins TRBV15 to TRBJ1-1; unclear D gene. The CDR3 contains 13 residues. Germline lookup yields CDR1 LNHNV and CDR2 YYDKDF (reference sequence). V gave up 0 bases and J gave up 5 bases, with 7 bases separating them. For the CDR3, the DNA is TGTGCCACCAGCAGAGATTCATCTACTGAAGCTTTCTTT. As protein: CATSRDSSTEAFF.

The chain is built from TRBV4-1 and TRBJ2-3, with unresolved D. Trimming stripped 1 base from V and 6 bases from J, with 11 bases between. Per germline, CDR1 MGHRA and CDR2 YSYEKL. CDR3 length equals 14 residues. Written as DNA, the CDR3 is TGCGCCAGCAGCCAAGGTCTTCCGGTGGATACGCAGTATTTT. It encodes CASSQGLPVDTQYF.

The V and J genes are TRBV5-6 and TRBJ2-1, with TRBD2 matching 10 bases. The length of the CDR3 is 18 residues. Losses at the gene ends were 1 base for V and 2 bases for J; bases not matched to a gene: 9. CDR1 and CDR2 from the germline V gene are SGHDT and YYEEEE. CDR3 residues: CASSLSASGSIAYNEQFF. CDR3 bases: TGTGCCAGCAGCTTGTCTGCTAGCGGGAGTATCGCCTACAATGAGCAGTTCTTC.